These 12 T cell receptor beta chains originate from one sample sequenced in a study of blood T cell repertoires in COVID-19. The data were produced by immunoSEQ multiplex PCR, yet TCRdb's version contains in-frame clones alone and is incomplete. The sample lists about 72,000 clones, about nine tenths occurring once. Material for sequencing was peripheral blood. The receptors shown here come from a man between 65 and 85 years old with active or convalescent COVID-19.

This clone appeared once. The chain links TRBV6-5 to TRBJ2-7; no reliable D call. Trimming pared 7 bases from V and 0 bases from J, leaving 16 bases between. From germline, CDR1 is MNHEY and CDR2 SVGAGI. The length of the CDR3 is 15 residues. The CDR3 region is CASNLLADSSYEQYF. In nucleotides, the CDR3 is TGTGCCAGCAACCTGCTGGCGGATAGCTCCTACGAGCAGTACTTC.

The table lists this clone with a few counts. The chain employs TRBV20-1 and TRBJ2-3; weak D call: TRBD1 (6 bases). Looked up from germline, CDR1 is DFQATT and CDR2 is SNEGSKA (reference sequence). The CDR3 extends over 16 amino acids. V was trimmed by 3 bases and J by 5 bases, leaving 21 bases between them. CDR3 coding DNA: TGCAGTGCTAGTGGCCCTACAGGGCAGGGTATAGATACGCAGTATTTT. It yields the protein CSASGPTGQGIDTQYF.

The chain couples TRBV28 to TRBJ1-3, with D perhaps TRBD1 (6 bases). The V gene's germline CDR1 is MDHEN and CDR2 SYDVKM. CDR3 size: 15 residues. V lost 4 bases and J 1 base, leaving 11 bases between the germline ends. Here the CDR3 reads CASSSTGWSGNTIYF. CDR3 coding DNA: TGTGCCAGCAGTTCGACAGGTTGGTCTGGAAACACCATATATTTT. Full variable domain (missing parts from reference TRBV28 and TRBJ1-3): DVKVTQSSRYLVKRTGEKVFLECVQDMDHENMFWYRQDPGLGLRLIYFSYDVKMKEKGDIPEGYSVSREKKERFSLILESASTNQTSMYLCASSSTGWSGNTIYFGEGSWLTVV.

The chain employs TRBV29-1 and TRBJ2-7; 16 bases line up with TRBD2. Germline CDR1 is SQVTM and CDR2 is ANQGSEA. V shed 8 bases and J 4 bases; nucleotides not matched to a gene: 8. The CDR3 covers 15 residues. The CDR3 loop is CSSGLAGGPGYEQYF. The CDR3, as DNA: TGCAGCTCGGGACTAGCGGGAGGGCCTGGGTACGAGCAGTACTTC.

The rearrangement links TRBV9 to TRBJ1-2, with TRBD1 matching over 8 bases. Germline assignment: CDR1 SGDLS and CDR2 YYNGEE. The CDR3 consists of 15 residues. Trimming took 2 bases from V and 2 from J; bases not matched to a gene: 5. The CDR3 nucleotides are TGTGCCAGCAGCGTCTCCGGGACAGGAAACTATGGCTACACCTTC. It encodes CASSVSGTGNYGYTF.

The V gene is TRBV27, the J gene TRBJ1-2; 11 bases are shared with TRBD1. V gave up 5 bases and J gave up 7 bases; unmatched junction bases: 6. CDR3 length: 14 amino acids. Germline CDR1 reads MNHEY; CDR2 reads SMNVEV (reference sequence). CDR3: CASSPRTGGGGYTF. CDR3 bases: TGTGCCAGCAGTCCCAGGACAGGGGGCGGTGGCTACACCTTC.

The gene calls are TRBV9 and TRBJ1-4, with D perhaps TRBD1 (6 bases). V shed 1 base and J shed 8 bases, with 12 bases lying between them. Germline V gives CDR1 SGDLS, CDR2 YYNGEE. CDR3 size: 14 residues. CDR3 sequence reads: CASSVSAGEEKLFF. The CDR3 DNA sequence: TGTGCCAGCAGCGTATCCGCAGGGGAGGAAAAACTGTTTTTT.

The chain recombines TRBV24-1 with TRBJ2-2, with 8 positions matching TRBD1. The CDR3 consists of 14 residues. The V gene end was trimmed by 8 bases and the J gene end by 1 base; junction bases not matched to a gene: 2. Germline loops: CDR1 KGHDR, CDR2 SFDVKD. CDR3 in amino acids: CATKGQGNTGELFF. The CDR3 DNA reads TGTGCCACCAAAGGACAGGGGAACACCGGGGAGCTGTTTTTT.

The chain couples TRBV19 to TRBJ1-1; the D is unclear. V was cut by 5 bases and J by 6 bases, with 16 bases left in between. The length of the CDR3 is 14 residues. Germline values: CDR1 LNHDA, CDR2 SQIVND (reference sequence). CDR3 nucleotide sequence: TGTGCCAGTAGTCCGGGATCCACGATCGCTGAAGCTTTCTTT. It translates to CASSPGSTIAEAFF.

Here the CDR3 DNA reads TGCAGTGCTAGTGGGGCGGGGATCCAAGAGACCCAGTACTTC. Its translation: CSASGAGIQETQYF. The rearrangement joins TRBV20-1 to TRBJ2-5; D possibly corresponds to TRBD2 (6 bases). The CDR3 is made up of 14 amino acids. Germline V gene lookup returns CDR1 DFQATT and CDR2 SNEGSKA (reference sequence). Between the trimmed V and J ends, which lost 3 bases and 1 base, there was a span of 12 bases.

This chain links TRBV7-2 with TRBJ2-1, with TRBD1 matching over 7 bases. This CDR3 is 18 amino acids long. V lost 1 base to trimming and J lost 3 bases; unmatched junction nucleotides: 12. Germline CDR1 and CDR2: SGHTA and FQGNSA. The DNA of the CDR3 is TGTGCCAGCAGCTTAGGACCCTCTGGGACAGTCGGCTACAATGAGCAGTTCTTC. It encodes CASSLGPSGTVGYNEQFF.

The rearrangement links TRBV28 to TRBJ2-2, with D possibly TRBD2 on 6 matching bases. Germline V gene lookup returns CDR1 MDHEN and CDR2 SYDVKM. Trimming cost V 3 bases and J 6 bases, with 17 bases left between them. The length of the CDR3 is 16 residues. CDR3 region: CASSLRTNRRSGELFF. The CDR3 DNA is TGTGCCAGCAGTTTGCGGACTAACCGCCGGTCCGGGGAGCTGTTTTTT.